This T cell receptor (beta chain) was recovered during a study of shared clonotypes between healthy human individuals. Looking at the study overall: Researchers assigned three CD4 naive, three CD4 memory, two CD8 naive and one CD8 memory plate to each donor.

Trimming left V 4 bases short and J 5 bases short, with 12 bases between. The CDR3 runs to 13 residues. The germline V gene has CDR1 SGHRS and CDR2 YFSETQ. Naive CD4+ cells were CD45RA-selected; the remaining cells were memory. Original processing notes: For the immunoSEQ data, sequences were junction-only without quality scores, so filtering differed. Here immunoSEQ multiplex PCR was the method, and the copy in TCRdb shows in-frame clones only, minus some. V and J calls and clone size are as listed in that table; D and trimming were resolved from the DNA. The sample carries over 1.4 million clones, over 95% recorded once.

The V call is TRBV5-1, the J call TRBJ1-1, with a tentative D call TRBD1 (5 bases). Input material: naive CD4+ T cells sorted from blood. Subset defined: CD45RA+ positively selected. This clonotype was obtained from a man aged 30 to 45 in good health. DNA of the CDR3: TGCGCCAGCAGCCGGGCGGAGGGGACTGAAGCTTTCTTT. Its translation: CASSRAEGTEAFF. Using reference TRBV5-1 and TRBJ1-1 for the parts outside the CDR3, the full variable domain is KAGVTQTPRYLIKTRGQQVTLSCSPISGHRSVSWYQQTPGQGLQFLFEYFSETQRNKGNFPGRFSGRQFSNSRSEMNVSTLELGDSALYLCASSRAEGTEAFFGQGTRLTVV.